A single sample is the source of the 20 T cell receptor beta chains below, sequenced in a study of shared T cell receptors in the human thymus (dated by TCRdb to 2020 to 2023). Receptors were amplified or captured by the immunoSEQ multiplex PCR assay. What TCRdb holds here is the immuneACCESS table cut down to in-frame rearrangements. Part of the clones is not present; checked against another copy, under half of the missing clones reflect an unresolved V gene, and the others are unexplained. The sample records 700,000 to 750,000 clones, 70% to 90% of which are singletons. In total, the top ten clones hold roughly 0.01% of the sample. This same sample was also taken into another study, of human thymus T cells.

Specimen: thymocytes. These receptors were obtained from a girl less than two years old with a congenital heart defect. Donor details come from another sample of the same person, matched by shared clones.

The chain recombines TRBV19 with TRBJ2-2; TRBD2 matches at 9 bases. The germline V gene has CDR1 LNHDA and CDR2 SQIVND (reference sequence). The J segment lost 7 bases and the V segment lost 7 bases, leaving 13 bases of the junction unmatched. This CDR3 has 16 residues. CDR3 amino acids: CASTRRAGGPGGELFF. As DNA, the CDR3 is TGTGCCAGTACCCGGAGGGCGGGGGGGCCTGGCGGGGAGCTGTTTTTT.

The chain combines TRBV7-2 with TRBJ2-4, with D possibly matching TRBD2 (6 bases). The germline gives CDR1 SGHTA, CDR2 FQGNSA. V dropped 5 bases and J dropped 1 base, with 18 bases sitting between them. This CDR3 region has 17 residues. CDR3 amino acids: CASSPRTLGRAKNIQYF. CDR3 in DNA: TGTGCCAGCAGCCCCCGGACCCTGGGGAGGGCCAAAAACATTCAGTACTTC.

V usage is TRBV5-6 and J usage is TRBJ2-2; the match to TRBD1 covers 10 bases. V was clipped by 1 base and J by 8 bases; unmatched bases: 8. Germline CDR1 is SGHDT and CDR2 is YYEEEE. The CDR3 consists of 16 residues. This CDR3 is CASSLFGTGVWGELFF. DNA for the CDR3: TGTGCCAGCAGCTTGTTTGGGACAGGGGTTTGGGGGGAGCTGTTTTTT.

V usage is TRBV29-1 and J usage is TRBJ1-1; D not certain. Trimming left V 3 bases short and J 3 bases short, with 11 bases between. This CDR3 is 13 amino acids long. CDR1 and CDR2 (germline): SQVTM, ANQGSEA. The CDR3 DNA is TGCAGCGTTGAGAGGGCGGAGGACACTGAAGCTTTCTTT. It specifies CSVERAEDTEAFF.

The chain links TRBV28 to TRBJ2-2; TRBD1 matches 9 bases. This CDR3 has 16 amino acids. Germline trimming cut 5 bases from V and 1 base from J; bases unmatched to any gene: 5. CDR1 MDHEN and CDR2 SYDVKM come from the germline V gene. For the CDR3, the DNA is TGTGCCAGCAGTCGACAGGGGGTAGGGAACACCGGGGAGCTGTTTTTT. The encoded protein is CASSRQGVGNTGELFF.

CDR3 coding DNA: TGTGCCACCGCCTTACCTCGTAGCACCGGGGAGCTGTTTTTT. It encodes CATALPRSTGELFF. The chain links TRBV28 to TRBJ2-2; D remains ambiguous. This CDR3 region has 14 residues. Trimming took off 10 bases at V and 4 bases at J, with 16 bases between the two ends. The germline V gene has CDR1 MDHEN and CDR2 SYDVKM.

The chain combines TRBV7-9 with TRBJ1-1, with 11 bases that match TRBD1. The CDR3 is made up of 13 amino acids. CDR1 and CDR2 (germline): SEHNR, FQNEAQ (reference sequence). The trim removed 5 bases at V and 4 bases at J, leaving 0 bases unmatched. The CDR3 sequence: CASSGTGGTEAFF. The CDR3 DNA sequence: TGTGCCAGCAGCGGGACAGGGGGCACTGAAGCTTTCTTT.

J is TRBJ1-5 and V is TRBV5-8; unclear D gene. The ends were cut back, 1 base at V and 4 bases at J, with 9 bases in the middle. CDR1 SGHTS and CDR2 YDEGEE come from the germline V gene. The CDR3 is 14 residues long. The CDR3 DNA reads as TGTGCCAGCAGCTTGTTGGGGAGGAATCAGCCCCAGCATTTT. Protein product: CASSLLGRNQPQHF.

The V gene is TRBV5-1, the J gene TRBJ1-2; D is possibly TRBD1 (5 bases). The CDR3 is made up of 15 amino acids. Germline V CDR1 and CDR2: SGHRS, YFSETQ. Trimming took 0 bases from V and 2 from J, leaving 11 bases between them. The DNA for the CDR3 is TGCGCCAGCAGCTTGGGAAAGACAGACAACTATGGCTACACCTTC. Translation: CASSLGKTDNYGYTF.

The rearrangement joins TRBV10-2 to TRBJ2-2, with 7 bases matching TRBD1. J lost 0 bases, V lost 4 bases, and 14 bases had no gene match. The CDR3 is 19 residues long. Per germline, CDR1 WSHSY and CDR2 SAAADI. The CDR3 DNA reads TGCGCCAGCAGTGGGGGACAGATTAAACCAACTTCGAACACCGGGGAGCTGTTTTTT. This sequence encodes CASSGGQIKPTSNTGELFF.

The V gene is TRBV4-1, the J gene TRBJ1-1; D perhaps matches TRBD1 (6 bases). This CDR3 comprises 14 residues. Trimming stripped 5 bases from V and 10 bases from J, with 20 bases between. Germline V gene lookup returns CDR1 MGHRA and CDR2 YSYEKL. CDR3 sequence (DNA): TGCGCCAGCAGCGCACAGGGTCAGAGAATGGGAGCTTTCTTT. Translated: CASSAQGQRMGAFF.

The J gene is TRBJ1-2, the V gene TRBV5-4, with TRBD1 as a possible D gene (5 bases). Germline V gene lookup returns CDR1 SGHNT and CDR2 YYREEE (reference sequence). The CDR3 is 15 amino acids. V was cut by 4 bases and J by 8 bases, with 21 bases left in between. The CDR3 loop is CASSLWWQGGRGYTF. The CDR3 region has the DNA TGTGCCAGCAGCCTGTGGTGGCAGGGCGGTAGGGGCTACACCTTC.

The gene calls are TRBV28 and TRBJ1-6; D gene ambiguous. Per germline, CDR1 MDHEN and CDR2 SYDVKM. The CDR3 runs to 16 residues. Trimming left V 5 bases short and J 5 bases short, with 16 bases between. DNA for the CDR3: TGTGCCAGCAGTGCGGTTAGAGGGTTCGATAATTCACCCCTCCACTTT. This gives the protein CASSAVRGFDNSPLHF.

V and J are TRBV9 and TRBJ1-2; 7 bases map to TRBD1. V dropped 4 bases and J dropped 4; count of bases not matched to a gene: 16. The CDR3 is 17 amino acids. Germline-derived CDR1 and CDR2 are SGDLS and YYNGEE. CDR3: CASSSQRTGSPGYGYTF. CDR3 DNA: TGTGCCAGCAGCTCCCAACGGACAGGTTCGCCGGGCTATGGCTACACCTTC.

This chain links TRBV25-1 with TRBJ2-2; D is perhaps TRBD1 (6 bases). Germline V gene data show CDR1 as MGHDK and CDR2 as SYGVNS. Trimming cost V 4 bases and J 2 bases, with 14 bases left between them. The CDR3 contains 16 residues. DNA of the CDR3: TGTGCCAGCAGTGCTCCTCGGACAGTCAACACCGGGGAGCTGTTTTTT. Encoded protein: CASSAPRTVNTGELFF.

The V and J genes are TRBV5-6 and TRBJ2-3; TRBD1 is a possible D gene (7 bases). V lost 3 bases and J 1 base, leaving 12 bases between the germline ends. Germline loops: CDR1 SGHDT, CDR2 YYEEEE. The CDR3 spans 15 residues. The CDR3 DNA reads TGTGCCAGCAGCTCGGCGGGGACAGGCACAGATACGCAGTATTTT. Translated, it gives CASSSAGTGTDTQYF. Full variable domain (outside the CDR3, taken from reference TRBV5-6 and TRBJ2-3): DAGVTQSPTHLIKTRGQQVTLRCSPKSGHDTVSWYQQALGQGPQFIFQYYEEEERQRGNFPDRFSGHQFPNYSSELNVNALLLGDSALYLCASSSAGTGTDTQYFGPGTRLTVL.

This chain joins TRBV25-1 and TRBJ1-2, with D possibly TRBD1 on 6 matching bases. Per germline, CDR1 MGHDK and CDR2 SYGVNS. The CDR3 spans 14 residues. Deletions cut 3 bases from V and 5 bases from J, with 13 bases between. The DNA for the CDR3 is TGTGCCAGCAGTGAGGGGGCCAGGAGATATGGCTACACCTTC. Its translation: CASSEGARRYGYTF.

The V gene is TRBV7-6, the J gene TRBJ2-1; 8 bases are shared with TRBD2. The germline V gene has CDR1 SGHVS and CDR2 FNYEAQ. CDR3 length equals 16 residues. J was trimmed by 2 bases and V by 2 bases; bases with no gene match: 5. In nucleotides, the CDR3 is TGTGCCAGCAGCTTACGAGCGGGGGAGCCCTACAATGAGCAGTTCTTC. It translates to CASSLRAGEPYNEQFF.

CDR3 in DNA: TGCGCCAGCAGCCAAGTGGTGGCGGTCACTGAAGCTTTCTTT. The encoded protein is CASSQVVAVTEAFF. This sequence joins TRBV4-1 and TRBJ1-1; D remains ambiguous. The ends were cut back, 1 base at V and 4 bases at J, with 10 bases in the middle. Germline-derived CDR1 and CDR2 are MGHRA and YSYEKL. This CDR3 comprises 14 residues.

The rearrangement links TRBV27 to TRBJ2-7; TRBD2 agrees at 7 bases. V lost 2 bases, J lost 3 bases, and 10 bases stayed unmatched. Germline assignment: CDR1 MNHEY and CDR2 SMNVEV (reference sequence). The CDR3 is made up of 16 amino acids. Here the CDR3 reads CASSLDAASGNYEQYF. The CDR3 DNA follows: TGTGCCAGCAGTTTAGACGCGGCTAGCGGAAACTACGAGCAGTACTTC.